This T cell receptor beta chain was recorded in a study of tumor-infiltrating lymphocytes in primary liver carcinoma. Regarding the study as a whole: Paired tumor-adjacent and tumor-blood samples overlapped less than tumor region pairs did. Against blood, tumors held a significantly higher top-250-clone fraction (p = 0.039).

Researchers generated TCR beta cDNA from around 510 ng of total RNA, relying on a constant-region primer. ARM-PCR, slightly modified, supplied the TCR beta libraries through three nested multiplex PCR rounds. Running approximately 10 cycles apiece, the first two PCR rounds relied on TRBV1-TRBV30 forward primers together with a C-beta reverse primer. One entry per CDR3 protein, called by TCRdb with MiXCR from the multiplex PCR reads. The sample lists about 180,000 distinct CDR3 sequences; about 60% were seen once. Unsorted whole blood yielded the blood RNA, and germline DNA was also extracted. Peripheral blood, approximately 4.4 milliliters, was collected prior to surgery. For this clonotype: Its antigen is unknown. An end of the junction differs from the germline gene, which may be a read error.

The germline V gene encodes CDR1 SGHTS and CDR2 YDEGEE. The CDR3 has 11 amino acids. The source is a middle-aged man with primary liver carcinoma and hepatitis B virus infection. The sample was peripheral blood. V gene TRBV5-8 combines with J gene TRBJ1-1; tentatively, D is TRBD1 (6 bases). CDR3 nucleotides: TGTGCCAGCAGCTGGGGGGCTGAGGCTTTCTTT. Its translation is CASSWGAEAFF.